The 15 T cell receptor beta chains below all came from one sample that was sequenced in a study of beta chain features in type 1 diabetes. The investigators reverse transcribed all of the isolated RNA, so they sequenced expressed TCRB transcripts. Assay: immunoSEQ multiplex PCR; the TCRdb copy retains only in-frame clones and omits some. The sample holds 200,000 to 250,000 clones, about 30% seen once. Sample: central memory CD4+ T cells from blood. The origin of the receptors is a man younger than 40 in good health.

This sequence joins TRBV5-4 and TRBJ2-7; 8 bases fit TRBD2. CDR1 is SGHNT, CDR2 YYREEE, per germline (reference sequence). Trimming took 0 bases from V and 7 from J; bases not matched to a gene: 15. This CDR3 has 17 residues. CDR3 loop: CASSLGLLGLAGREQYF. DNA of the CDR3: TGTGCCAGCAGCTTGGGATTATTGGGCTTAGCGGGGAGGGAGCAGTACTTC. The full variable domain, completed using reference TRBV5-4 and TRBJ2-7, is ETGVTQSPTHLIKTRGQQVTLRCSSQSGHNTVSWYQQALGQGPQFIFQYYREEENGRGNFPPRFSGLQFPNYSSELNVNALELDDSALYLCASSLGLLGLAGREQYFGPGTRLTVT.

The chain joins TRBV4-2 to TRBJ2-1; 8 bases are a match to TRBD1. The J segment lost 8 bases and the V segment lost 5 bases, leaving 11 bases of the junction unmatched. CDR1 is LGHNA and CDR2 is YNFKEQ in the germline V gene. The CDR3 has 15 amino acids. The CDR3 protein is CASSSGAGQGYEQFF. The DNA of the CDR3 is TGTGCCAGCAGCTCAGGGGCCGGACAGGGATATGAGCAGTTCTTC.

The chain has TRBV29-1 and TRBJ2-1; no reliable D call. The CDR3 is 12 amino acids. Germline CDR1 is SQVTM and CDR2 is ANQGSEA. V shed 2 bases and J shed 7 bases, with 9 bases lying between them. The CDR3 sequence: CSVERQPNEQFF. The CDR3 nucleotides read TGCAGCGTTGAAAGACAACCAAATGAGCAGTTCTTC.

This rearrangement joins TRBV28 to TRBJ1-1; D remains ambiguous. The CDR3 runs to 13 residues. Germline CDR1 MDHEN, CDR2 SYDVKM. The V gene lost 8 bases and the J gene lost 0 bases, with 10 bases spanning the gap. CDR3 loop: CASAAQLNTEAFF. CDR3 nucleotide sequence: TGTGCCAGCGCGGCGCAACTGAACACTGAAGCTTTCTTT.

This clone occurred a few times. The V call is TRBV29-1, the J call TRBJ2-7; no clear D gene. The germline gives CDR1 SQVTM, CDR2 ANQGSEA. Trimming shortened V by 5 bases and J by 4 bases, and 6 bases separated the two germline ends. This CDR3 comprises 10 residues. CDR3 in amino acids: CSVRQYEQYF. The CDR3 DNA sequence: TGCAGCGTTAGGCAGTACGAGCAGTACTTC.

There are a few counts of this clone. This chain links TRBV28 with TRBJ2-5, with 7 bases lining up with TRBD1. The germline CDR1 and CDR2 sequences are MDHEN and SYDVKM. J lost 2 bases, V lost 1 base, and 7 bases had no gene match. The CDR3 spans 16 residues. The CDR3 here is CASSLSQGTEQETQYF. Here the CDR3 DNA reads TGTGCCAGCAGTTTATCTCAAGGGACAGAGCAAGAGACCCAGTACTTC.

The genes are TRBV7-2 and TRBJ2-7; 7 positions agree with TRBD1. The CDR3 covers 13 residues. Trimming took 2 bases from V and 6 from J; bases not matched to a gene: 4. The germline V gene has CDR1 SGHTA and CDR2 FQGNSA. The CDR3: CASSLYRTGEQYF. Written as DNA, the CDR3 is TGTGCCAGCAGCTTATATAGGACAGGCGAGCAGTACTTC.

The gene calls are TRBV11-2 and TRBJ2-1; 9 bases fit TRBD2. From germline, CDR1 is SGHAT and CDR2 FQNNGV. J was trimmed by 0 bases and V by 5 bases; bases with no gene match: 5. The CDR3 covers 16 residues. The CDR3 nucleotides are TGTGCCAGCAGCAGATTAGCGGGAGCCTCCTACAATGAGCAGTTCTTC. Translation: CASSRLAGASYNEQFF. Full variable domain (rest looked up from reference TRBV11-2 and TRBJ2-1): EAGVAQSPRYKIIEKRQSVAFWCNPISGHATLYWYQQILGQGPKLLIQFQNNGVVDDSQLPKDRFSAERLKGVDSTLKIQPAKLEDSAVYLCASSRLAGASYNEQFFGPGTRLTVL.

This clone was observed at least ten times. The chain employs TRBV5-4 and TRBJ2-3, with unresolved D. The V end lost 3 bases, the J end lost 3 bases, and 14 bases lay between the germline ends. The CDR3 spans 15 residues. Germline V gene sequence: CDR1 SGHNT, CDR2 YYREEE (reference sequence). CDR3 sequence reads: CASSSDPSKTDTQYF. CDR3 DNA sequence: TGTGCCAGCAGCTCGGACCCCAGCAAGACAGATACGCAGTATTTT.

This clone was seen only a few times. Other DNA sequences within the sample encode an identical CDR3. V gene TRBV30 combines with J gene TRBJ1-1; 8 bases fit TRBD1. V shed 2 bases and J 5 bases; nucleotides not matched to a gene: 7. Germline V CDR1 and CDR2: GTSNPN, SVGIG (reference sequence). The CDR3 totals 14 residues. CDR3 in amino acids: CAWSSDRVGTEAFF. CDR3 DNA: TGTGCCTGGAGTTCGGACAGGGTCGGGACTGAAGCTTTCTTT.

The chain joins TRBV7-2 to TRBJ2-7; 8 bases align to TRBD2. There are 14 residues in the CDR3. V was clipped by 3 bases and J by 7 bases; unmatched bases: 8. Germline V CDR1 and CDR2: SGHTA, FQGNSA. The CDR3 loop is CASSFVSGTGEQYF. The CDR3 DNA sequence: TGTGCCAGCAGCTTCGTTAGCGGGACGGGGGAGCAGTACTTC.

The chain combines TRBV6-5 with TRBJ2-1; 13 bases line up with TRBD2. Germline assignment: CDR1 MNHEY and CDR2 SVGAGI. Germline trimming cut 4 bases from V and 5 bases from J; bases unmatched to any gene: 2. This CDR3 region has 15 residues. The CDR3 protein is CASSSGTSGNNEQFF. The CDR3 DNA reads as TGTGCCAGCAGTTCCGGGACTAGCGGGAACAATGAGCAGTTCTTC.

This clone came up a few times. The CDR3 DNA is TGCAGCGTTTCGGGACAGGCGACTGAAGCTTTCTTT. This translates into CSVSGQATEAFF. The rearrangement links TRBV29-1 to TRBJ1-1, with 8 bases lining up with TRBD1. The trim removed 5 bases at V and 5 bases at J, leaving 4 bases unmatched. CDR1 and CDR2 from the germline V gene are SQVTM and ANQGSEA. This CDR3 is built from 12 residues.

The J gene is TRBJ2-5, the V gene TRBV5-6, with 11 bases aligning to TRBD2. The CDR3 consists of 14 residues. Germline V gene sequence: CDR1 SGHDT, CDR2 YYEEEE. V shed 5 bases and J 3 bases; nucleotides not matched to a gene: 3. CDR3 DNA sequence: TGTGCCAGCAGACCGGGACTAGCGGAAGAGACCCAGTACTTC. Protein sequence: CASRPGLAEETQYF.

This clone was counted a few times. This sequence joins TRBV10-3 and TRBJ2-3, with D possibly TRBD2 on 6 matching bases. Trimming removed 0 bases at V and 7 bases at J, with 14 bases between. The germline CDR1 and CDR2 sequences are ENHRY and SYGVKD. The CDR3 runs 15 residues. The CDR3 DNA reads TGTGCCATCAGTGAGTCGGGACTCTCCCAGTATACGCAGTATTTT. The encoded protein is CAISESGLSQYTQYF.